A single sample is the source of the 24 T cell receptor beta chains below, sequenced in a study of tumor-infiltrating lymphocytes in primary liver carcinoma. Unsorted whole blood served as the source of blood RNA, and germline DNA was extracted as well. Synthesis of TCR beta cDNA was carried out from 450 to 650 ng total RNA with a constant-region primer. Researchers made the TCR beta libraries by running three nested multiplex PCR rounds with slightly modified ARM-PCR. A C-beta reverse primer was combined with TRBV1-TRBV30 forward primers in the first two PCR rounds, and each round had about 10 cycles. TCRdb processed the multiplex PCR reads anew with MiXCR; each CDR3 protein has one entry. The data contain 180,000 or so distinct CDR3 sequences, 60% of them singletons. Specimen: peripheral blood. The receptors were gathered from a man aged 35-49 years with primary liver carcinoma and hepatitis B virus infection.

This clonotype was counted a few times. The V gene is TRBV6-2 or TRBV6-3, the J gene TRBJ2-1, with D possibly being TRBD2 (5 bases). CDR1 and CDR2 (germline): MNHEY, SVGEGT. V dropped 8 bases and J dropped 7 bases, with 9 bases sitting between them. This CDR3 is 11 amino acids long. CDR3 nucleotides: TGTGCCAGCGGACGGGGAAATGAGCAGTTCTTC. Its protein is CASGRGNEQFF.

This clonotype was counted only a few times. V usage is TRBV28 and J usage is TRBJ1-1; D not resolved. Germline CDR1 is MDHEN and CDR2 is SYDVKM. This CDR3 contains 13 residues. V was cut by 4 bases and J by 2 bases, with 8 bases left in between. In DNA, the CDR3 is TGTGCCAGCAGTTACCTGATTAACACTGAAGCTTTCTTT. The encoded protein is CASSYLINTEAFF.

The rearrangement links TRBV12-3 or TRBV12-4 to TRBJ2-1; 10 bases agree with TRBD2. CDR3 size: 17 residues. V lost 6 bases and J lost 6; bases outside the gene matches: 14. CDR3 DNA: TGTGCCAGCAGCCTCATGAGAGCGGGAGGGCGTGGCAATGAGCAGTTCTTC. Protein sequence: CASSLMRAGGRGNEQFF.

This chain uses TRBV30 with TRBJ2-1; 7 bases align to TRBD2. The germline V gene has CDR1 GTSNPN and CDR2 SVGIG (reference sequence). The length of the CDR3 is 13 residues. V trimming: 3 bases; J trimming: 12 bases; junction bases outside the gene matches: 11. The chain's CDR3 is CAWRAPGGGVQFF. Here the CDR3 DNA reads TGTGCCTGGAGAGCCCCTGGGGGAGGGGTGCAGTTCTTC.

A remark on this clonotype: A much larger clone differs by one base, so this may be a read error. The CDR3 DNA reads as TGTGGCAGCCGGGGGAGCTCTGGAAACACCATATATTTT. Translation: CGSRGSSGNTIYF. The V and J genes are TRBV6-5 and TRBJ1-3, with D perhaps TRBD1 (5 bases). The CDR3 is made up of 13 amino acids. Germline lookup yields CDR1 MNHEY and CDR2 SVGAGI.

This rearrangement joins TRBV5-1 to TRBJ1-1; D not certain. Germline-derived CDR1 and CDR2 are SGHRS and YFSETQ. This CDR3 has 15 residues. Trimming cost V 0 bases and J 1 base, with 10 bases left between them. This chain's CDR3 is CASSLGTEPNTEAFF. CDR3 nucleotides: TGCGCCAGCAGCTTGGGCACTGAGCCGAACACTGAAGCTTTCTTT.

This clonotype was seen only a few times. DNA of the CDR3: TGTGCCAGCAGCCGGCACTCGGGCGGGAGTTACGAGCAGTACTTC. Protein sequence: CASSRHSGGSYEQYF. The V and J genes are TRBV16 and TRBJ2-7; 7 bases align to TRBD2. Trimming at V came to 4 bases and at J to 4 bases, leaving 10 bases not matched to a gene. The germline CDR1 and CDR2 sequences are KGHSY and FQNENV. The CDR3 consists of 15 residues.

As to this clonotype: A much larger clone lies a single base off, so this may be a read error. V usage is TRBV11-1 and J usage is TRBJ2-7, with D perhaps TRBD1 (5 bases). This CDR3 has 12 residues. The germline V gene encodes CDR1 SGHAT and CDR2 FQDESV (reference sequence). The CDR3: CAGSFQGYEQYF. The DNA of the CDR3 is TGTGCCGGCAGCTTTCAGGGTTACGAGCAGTACTTC.

The V call is TRBV5-8, the J call TRBJ2-3; D gene ambiguous. The CDR3 runs to 14 residues. The V gene's germline CDR1 is SGHTS and CDR2 YDEGEE. Trimming stripped 1 base from V and 3 bases from J, with 9 bases between. The CDR3 nucleotides are TGTGCCAGCAGCTTGAAACCCTTGACAGATACGCAGTATTTT. Protein: CASSLKPLTDTQYF.

This chain uses TRBV5-4 with TRBJ2-3, with D possibly being TRBD1 or TRBD2 (5 bases each). The germline CDR1 and CDR2 sequences are SGHNT and YYREEE (reference sequence). There are 15 residues in the CDR3. V lost 1 base and J lost 1, with 10 bases in between. This CDR3 reads CASSLQSGRTDTQYF. Written as DNA, the CDR3 is TGTGCCAGCAGCTTGCAGTCGGGGCGCACAGATACGCAGTATTTT.

Notes on this clonotype: An end of the junction differs from the germline gene, which may be a read error. The rearrangement joins TRBV11-2 to TRBJ2-1; D perhaps matches TRBD2 (5 bases). Germline values: CDR1 SGHAT, CDR2 FQNNGV. The CDR3 sequence is 16 residues long. The CDR3 DNA reads as TGTGTCAGCAGCCGATCGGGTGGGAGATTAGACAATGAGCAATTCTTC. It is translated as CVSSRSGGRLDNEQFF.

The V call is TRBV11-2, the J call TRBJ2-1; no reliable D call. Germline V gives CDR1 SGHAT, CDR2 FQNNGV. The length of the CDR3 is 13 residues. CDR3 sequence (DNA): TGTGGCGGCAGCTTAGCAGGTATGAATGAGCAGTTCTTC. It specifies CGGSLAGMNEQFF.

This clonotype was counted only a few times. This sequence may be a read error, since a much larger clone differs from it by one base. This rearrangement joins TRBV11-2 to TRBJ1-5; D remains unclear. Germline-derived CDR1 and CDR2 are SGHAT and FQNNGV. This CDR3 has 13 amino acids. CDR3 amino acids: CVGSLYSNQPQHF. The CDR3, as DNA: TGTGTCGGCAGCCTCTATAGCAATCAGCCCCAGCATTTT.

With regard to this clonotype: A read error may produce the germline difference seen at one junction end. This sequence joins TRBV11-2 and TRBJ1-1, with 8 nucleotides matching TRBD1. This CDR3 has 14 amino acids. Germline CDR1 and CDR2: SGHAT and FQNNGV. The CDR3 protein is CASSLAQGAGEAFF. DNA of the CDR3: TGTGCCAGCAGCCTCGCCCAGGGGGCTGGGGAAGCCTTCTTT.

This clonotype was observed at least ten times. The J gene is TRBJ2-7, the V gene TRBV12-3 or TRBV12-4, with D tentatively TRBD1 (5 bases). The CDR3 extends over 13 amino acids. Trimming stripped 7 bases from V and 2 bases from J, with 12 bases between. CDR3 bases: TGTGCCAGCACCCTTAAAGGGGCCTACGAGCAGTACTTC. Translating it yields CASTLKGAYEQYF.

The chain carries TRBV10-2 and TRBJ2-2; 7 nucleotides match TRBD2. V was pared by 6 bases and J by 7 bases, with 11 bases of the junction left unmatched. There are 15 residues in the CDR3. Germline values: CDR1 WSHSY, CDR2 SAAADI. Here the CDR3 DNA reads TGCGCCAGCAGCAAAGGCGGGGGAGAGGTCGGGGAGCTGTTTTTT. Its protein product is CASSKGGGEVGELFF.

This chain links TRBV10-3 with TRBJ2-3; TRBD2 aligns across 8 bases. The CDR3 runs 15 residues. With 4 bases clipped from V and 1 base from J, the junction kept 4 bases outside the gene matches. CDR1 is ENHRY, CDR2 SYGVKD, per germline. CDR3 protein: CAISGLAGGTDTQYF. In DNA, the CDR3 is TGTGCCATCAGTGGGCTAGCGGGCGGCACAGATACGCAGTATTTT.

As regards this clonotype: Given a much more abundant clone one base away, this may be a read error. This sequence joins TRBV11-2 and TRBJ2-2; TRBD2 matches 7 bases. Germline CDR1 SGHAT, CDR2 FQNNGV. V lost 5 bases, J lost 9 bases, and 12 bases stayed unmatched. CDR3 length equals 15 residues. The CDR3 DNA reads TGTGCCAGCAGCCAACCGGGACTAAAAGCCTGGGAGCTGTTTTTT. It codes for CASSQPGLKAWELFF.

The gene calls are TRBV11-2 and TRBJ2-1, with D perhaps TRBD1 (5 bases). There are 11 residues in the CDR3. CDR1 is SGHAT, CDR2 FQNNGV, per germline. The germline V and J ends were trimmed by 8 bases and 10 bases, with 12 bases remaining between them. CDR3 residues: CASCQRGEQFF. The CDR3 DNA reads TGTGCCAGCTGCCAAAGGGGCGAGCAGTTCTTC.

Of note for this clonotype: Germline and junction disagree at one end, which may indicate a read error. This chain uses TRBV6-2 or TRBV6-3 with TRBJ1-2; TRBD1 is a possible D gene (5 bases). The germline CDR1 and CDR2 sequences are MNHEY and SVGEGT. This CDR3 has 13 amino acids. CDR3 in DNA: TGTGTCAGCAGTTACTCCCAGGGAACTGGCTACACCTTC. Encoded protein: CVSSYSQGTGYTF.

This clonotype was counted a few times. The V gene is TRBV4-1, the J gene TRBJ2-7; 12 bases are a match to TRBD2. CDR3 length: 17 residues. Germline V CDR1 and CDR2: MGHRA, YSYEKL. With V trimmed by 4 bases and J by 5 bases, 12 bases remained unmatched. Here the CDR3 reads CASSPPSLAGGPNEQYF. The CDR3 DNA reads TGCGCCAGCAGCCCACCTTCTCTAGCGGGAGGGCCAAACGAGCAGTACTTC.

This clonotype was counted at least ten times. This chain joins TRBV11-2 and TRBJ2-7, with 10 bases that match TRBD2. The CDR3 loop spans 17 amino acids. The J segment lost 1 base and the V segment lost 0 bases, leaving 6 bases of the junction unmatched. The germline CDR1 and CDR2 sequences are SGHAT and FQNNGV. CDR3 residues: CASSLEGLTSGSYEQYF. In DNA, the CDR3 is TGTGCCAGCAGCTTAGAGGGCCTGACTAGCGGGTCCTACGAGCAGTACTTC.

The CDR3 DNA sequence: TGCAGCACTGGACGGATGAACACTGAAGCTTTCTTT. It encodes CSTGRMNTEAFF. The chain has TRBV29-1 and TRBJ1-1, with D unresolved. V was pared by 8 bases and J by 0 bases, with 10 bases between. This CDR3 has 12 residues. Germline values: CDR1 SQVTM, CDR2 ANQGSEA. Filled out from reference TRBV29-1 and TRBJ1-1, the complete variable domain reads SAVISQKPSRDICQRGTSLTIQCQVDSQVTMMFWYRQQPGQSLTLIATANQGSEATYESGFVIDKFPISRPNLTFSTLTVSNMSPEDSSIYLCSTGRMNTEAFFGQGTRLTVV.

On this clonotype itself: The junction departs from germline at one end; a sequencing error may be responsible. This chain links TRBV10-1 with TRBJ2-5, with 9 positions matching TRBD1. Looked up from germline, CDR1 is WNHNN and CDR2 is SYGVQD (reference sequence). The CDR3 is made up of 14 amino acids. The CDR3 coding sequence is TGCTCCAGCAGTGAGGACAGGGGAAAAGAGACCCAGTACTTC. The encoded protein is CSSSEDRGKETQYF.